Following are 5 T cell receptor beta chains from one sample sequenced in a study of CD8 T cells in ankylosing spondylitis. TCRdb independently ran MiXCR on the 5' RACE reads; one entry per CDR3 protein. The sample yields about 250,000 distinct CDR3 sequences, under 35% seen once. Sequenced: blood, either unsorted or a sorted T cell fraction (not recorded which). The receptors derive from a male donor with ankylosing spondylitis or in good health (not recorded which).

This clonotype was counted between two and nine times. The CDR3 protein is CASRKGQLTDTQYF. The CDR3 DNA reads as TGTGCCAGCAGAAAGGGACAGCTCACAGATACGCAGTATTTT. This rearrangement joins TRBV6-1 to TRBJ2-3, with TRBD1 matching 7 bases. Germline assignment: CDR1 MNHNS and CDR2 SASEGT. The V segment lost 6 bases and the J segment 2 bases; nucleotides outside the gene matches: 5. This CDR3 has 14 amino acids.

J is TRBJ2-3 and V is TRBV5-1, with 7 bases identical to TRBD1. Germline assignment: CDR1 SGHRS and CDR2 YFSETQ. The CDR3 is 15 amino acids. V shed 3 bases and J 4 bases; nucleotides not matched to a gene: 8. This CDR3 is CASSSGQTGPDTQYF. CDR3 coding DNA: TGCGCCAGCAGCTCGGGACAGACGGGGCCAGATACGCAGTATTTT.

The chain has TRBV20-1 and TRBJ2-3; 8 bases agree with TRBD2. The trim removed 8 bases at V and 3 bases at J, leaving 7 bases unmatched. CDR3 length equals 13 residues. The germline CDR1 and CDR2 sequences are DFQATT and SNEGSKA (reference sequence). The DNA for the CDR3 is TGCAGTTGCCCGGGGGGGGGAACAGATACGCAGTATTTT. It is translated as CSCPGGGTDTQYF.

This rearrangement joins TRBV6-1 to TRBJ1-4; tentatively, D is TRBD1 (5 bases). CDR1 is MNHNS and CDR2 is SASEGT in the germline V gene. The CDR3 is made up of 15 amino acids. Trimming took off 4 bases at V and 0 bases at J, with 9 bases between the two ends. CDR3 in amino acids: CASSGDSATNEKLFF. The CDR3 DNA follows: TGTGCCAGCAGTGGAGACAGCGCAACTAATGAAAAACTGTTTTTT.

This clonotype was counted between two and nine times. The rearrangement uses TRBV7-9 and TRBJ2-1, with D unclear. The V end was cut by 7 bases, the J end by 2 bases, with 6 bases between. Germline V gene sequence: CDR1 SEHNR, CDR2 FQNEAQ (reference sequence). The CDR3 length is 12 residues. CDR3 coding DNA: TGTGCCAGCACCGAACCCTACAATGAGCAGTTCTTC. Translated, it gives CASTEPYNEQFF.